The source of this T cell receptor (beta chain) is a study of blood T cell repertoires in COVID-19 (dated by TCRdb to 2018 to 2021). Regarding the research as a whole: The collaborator samples originated in the United States, Italy and Spain and spanned the acute and convalescent phases of COVID-19. A de-identified subject ID, COVID-19 status, age in years and sex were almost always included in the sample metadata. A freely available public database, intended as a resource for researchers studying the immune response to SARS-CoV-2, is where the repertoires were released. Where available, HLA class I and class II types were obtained from metadata supplied by the sample provider rather than from assay-based typing. The prospective study material was composed of cDNA or gDNA derived from T cells, B-cell-depleted T cells, or PBMCs. The dataset comprised deeply sampled blood TCRbeta repertoires from subjects exposed to, actively infected with, or recovered from COVID-19. The samples were drawn from two sources: the first 160 participants of the ongoing ImmuneRACE study, and over 950 subjects contributed by 6 global collaborators.

The immunoSEQ Assay, a bias-controlled multiplex PCR, was used to amplify TCRbeta CDR3 regions from genomic DNA. For the original study's pipeline: The number of nucleated cells in each sample was estimated from the amplification of reference gene primers within the assay. Sequence reads were collapsed and filtered to measure the absolute abundance of every unique TCRbeta CDR3 rearrangement. Productive Simpson clonality was computed per sample as the square root of Simpson's diversity index over productive rearrangements. Not all clones reach the TCRdb copy of this immuneACCESS table, which keeps in-frame sequences only. Checked studies attribute under half of the gap to unresolved V genes and leave the rest unexplained. For V, J and clone size, that table is used; D and trimming come from the DNA. Across this sample there are some 93,000 clones, with about 88% seen only once. The top ten clones comprise more than 7% of the sample.

The collaborating institutions used their own protocols to collect whole blood in K2EDTA tubes. Collaborator samples were shipped for TCRbeta analysis as frozen whole blood, isolated PBMCs, or DNA extracted from either sample type. Worth noting for this clone: This receptor's antigen is unknown. Base-call qualities are not available, and no considerably larger clone is one nucleotide away.

Study-wide findings and limitations: The amount of clinical and demographic metadata varied by source and participant and was provided uncurated.

From the germline V gene (reference sequence), CDR1 is LGHDT and CDR2 is YNNKEL. V gives up 0 bases and J gives up 4 bases, and the segment between their germline ends measures 25 bases. There are 19 amino acids in the CDR3, from cysteine to phenylalanine inclusive. The DNA shown is the 57-base CDR3, in frame from base 1. The source material was peripheral blood. This receptor was taken from a man in his fifties or sixties with acute or convalescent COVID-19. This chain is built from TRBV3-1 (or the pseudogene TRBV3-2) and TRBJ2-7; a tentative D call is TRBD2 (7 bases match). CDR3 reads: CASSQDILGGGPTLYEQYF. The nucleotide sequence is TGTGCCAGCAGCCAAGATATATTGGGCGGGGGCCCTACTTTATACGAGCAGTACTTC.